This entry describes one T cell receptor beta chain. These data originate in a study of blood T cell repertoires in COVID-19. Original processing methods: How many nucleated cells were present was estimated from reference gene primer amplification. Generated by immunoSEQ multiplex PCR, the TCRdb table keeps only in-frame clones and is missing some. D and trimming were read from the DNA, whereas the V and J calls and clone size are those reported in that table. The data hold some 1,400 clones, with 94% observed a single time. The CDR3 extends over 15 amino acids. The chain uses TRBV21-1 and TRBJ1-1; the DNA was not used to check the table's D call, TRBD1. TRBV21-1 is marked as a pseudogene. The receptor comes from a human donor in a cohort sampled during active COVID-19. Sequenced sample: peripheral blood. The CDR3 region is CASSKESVLNTEAFF. The CDR3 bases are TGTGCCAGCAGCAAAGAATCAGTCTTGAACACTGAAGCTTTCTTT.